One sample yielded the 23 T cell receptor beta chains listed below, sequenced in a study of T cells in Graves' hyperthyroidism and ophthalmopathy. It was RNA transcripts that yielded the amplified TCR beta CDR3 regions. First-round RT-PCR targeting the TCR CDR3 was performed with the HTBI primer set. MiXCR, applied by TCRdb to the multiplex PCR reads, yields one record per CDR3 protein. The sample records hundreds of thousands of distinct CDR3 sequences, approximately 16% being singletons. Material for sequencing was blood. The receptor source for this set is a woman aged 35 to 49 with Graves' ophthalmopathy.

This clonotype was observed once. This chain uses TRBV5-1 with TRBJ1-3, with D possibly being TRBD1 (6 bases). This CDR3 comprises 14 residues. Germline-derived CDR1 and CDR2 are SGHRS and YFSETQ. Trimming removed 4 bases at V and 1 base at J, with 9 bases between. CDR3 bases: TGCGCCAGCAGCGCCGGACAGTCTGGAAACACCATATATTTT. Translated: CASSAGQSGNTIYF.

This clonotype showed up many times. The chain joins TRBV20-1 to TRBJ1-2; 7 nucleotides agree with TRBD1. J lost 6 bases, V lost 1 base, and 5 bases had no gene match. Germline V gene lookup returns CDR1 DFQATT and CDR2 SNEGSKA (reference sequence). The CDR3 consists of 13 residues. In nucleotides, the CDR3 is TGCAGTGCTAGAGTTCAGGGGGAAAATGGCTACACCTTC. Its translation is CSARVQGENGYTF.

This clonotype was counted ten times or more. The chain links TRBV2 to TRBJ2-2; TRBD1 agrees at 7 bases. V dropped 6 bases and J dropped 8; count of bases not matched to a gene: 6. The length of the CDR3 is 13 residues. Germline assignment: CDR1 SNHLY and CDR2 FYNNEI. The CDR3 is CASSGQAGGELFF. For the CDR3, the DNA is TGTGCCAGCAGCGGACAGGCTGGGGGGGAGCTGTTTTTT.

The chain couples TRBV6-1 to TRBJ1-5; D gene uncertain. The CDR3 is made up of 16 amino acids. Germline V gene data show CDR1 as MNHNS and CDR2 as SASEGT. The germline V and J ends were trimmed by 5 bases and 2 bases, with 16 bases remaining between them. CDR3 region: CASSPQDGRGNQPQHF. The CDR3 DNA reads TGTGCCAGCAGTCCCCAGGATGGAAGGGGCAATCAGCCCCAGCATTTT.

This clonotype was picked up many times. The CDR3 DNA reads as TGCGCCAGCAGCTTGCTCCTAGCGTCTGAGCAGTTCTTC. This codes for CASSLLLASEQFF. The V gene is TRBV5-1, the J gene TRBJ2-1; TRBD2 might be the D (6 bases). The CDR3 is 13 residues long. V lost 1 base, J lost 9 bases, and 11 bases lay in between. Germline CDR1 reads SGHRS; CDR2 reads YFSETQ.

Here the CDR3 reads CASSRAGTSGVEQFF. CDR3 in DNA: TGTGCCAGCAGCAGAGCCGGGACTTCGGGGGTTGAGCAGTTCTTC. The chain recombines TRBV7-9 with TRBJ2-1; tentatively, D is TRBD2 (6 bases). The CDR3 loop spans 15 amino acids. Germline V CDR1 and CDR2: SEHNR, FQNEAQ (reference sequence). The V end was cut by 5 bases, the J end by 9 bases, with 20 bases between. Full variable domain (remainder filled in from reference TRBV7-9 and TRBJ2-1): DTGVSQNPRHKITKRGQNVTFRCDPISEHNRLYWYRQTLGQGPEFLTYFQNEAQLEKSRLLSDRFSAERPKGSFSTLEIQRTEQGDSAMYLCASSRAGTSGVEQFFGPGTRLTVL.

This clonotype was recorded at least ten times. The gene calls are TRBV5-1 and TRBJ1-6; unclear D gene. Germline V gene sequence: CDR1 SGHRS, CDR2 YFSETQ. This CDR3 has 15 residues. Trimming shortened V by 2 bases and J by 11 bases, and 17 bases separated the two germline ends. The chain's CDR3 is CASSLIVGDPTPLHF. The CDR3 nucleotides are TGCGCCAGCAGCTTAATCGTCGGGGATCCCACACCCCTCCACTTT.

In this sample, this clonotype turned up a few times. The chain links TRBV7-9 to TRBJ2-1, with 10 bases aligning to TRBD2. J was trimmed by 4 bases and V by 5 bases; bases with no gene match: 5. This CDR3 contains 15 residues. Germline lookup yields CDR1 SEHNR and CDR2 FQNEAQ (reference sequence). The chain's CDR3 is CASSTLAGEYNEQFF. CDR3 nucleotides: TGTGCCAGCAGCACCCTAGCGGGGGAGTACAATGAGCAGTTCTTC. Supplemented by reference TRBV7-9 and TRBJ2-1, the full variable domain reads DTGVSQNPRHKITKRGQNVTFRCDPISEHNRLYWYRQTLGQGPEFLTYFQNEAQLEKSRLLSDRFSAERPKGSFSTLEIQRTEQGDSAMYLCASSTLAGEYNEQFFGPGTRLTVL.

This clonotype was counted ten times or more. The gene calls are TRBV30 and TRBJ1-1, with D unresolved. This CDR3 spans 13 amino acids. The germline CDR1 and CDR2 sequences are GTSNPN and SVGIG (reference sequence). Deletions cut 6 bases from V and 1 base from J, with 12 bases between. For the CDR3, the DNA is TGTGCCTGTGTCCGGGAAGCGAACACTGAAGCTTTCTTT. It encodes CACVREANTEAFF.

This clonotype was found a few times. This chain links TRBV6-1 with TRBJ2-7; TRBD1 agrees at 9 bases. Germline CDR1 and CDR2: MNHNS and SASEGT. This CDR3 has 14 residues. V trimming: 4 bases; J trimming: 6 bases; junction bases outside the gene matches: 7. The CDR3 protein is CASSAVGQGPEQYF. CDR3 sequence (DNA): TGTGCCAGCAGTGCGGTGGGACAGGGTCCCGAGCAGTACTTC.

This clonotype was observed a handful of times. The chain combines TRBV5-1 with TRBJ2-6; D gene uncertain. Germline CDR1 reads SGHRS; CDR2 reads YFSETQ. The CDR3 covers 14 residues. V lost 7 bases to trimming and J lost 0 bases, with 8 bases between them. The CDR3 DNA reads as TGCGCCAGCGGCAAGGACTCTGGGGCCAACGTCCTGACTTTC. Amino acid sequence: CASGKDSGANVLTF.

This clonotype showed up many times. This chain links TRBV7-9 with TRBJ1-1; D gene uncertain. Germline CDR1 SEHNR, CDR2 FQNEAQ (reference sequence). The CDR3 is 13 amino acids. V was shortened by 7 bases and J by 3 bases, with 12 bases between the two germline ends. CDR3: CASKQLFDTEAFF. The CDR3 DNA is TGTGCCAGCAAACAGCTCTTCGACACTGAAGCTTTCTTT. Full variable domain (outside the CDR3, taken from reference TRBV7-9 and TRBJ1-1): DTGVSQNPRHKITKRGQNVTFRCDPISEHNRLYWYRQTLGQGPEFLTYFQNEAQLEKSRLLSDRFSAERPKGSFSTLEIQRTEQGDSAMYLCASKQLFDTEAFFGQGTRLTVV.

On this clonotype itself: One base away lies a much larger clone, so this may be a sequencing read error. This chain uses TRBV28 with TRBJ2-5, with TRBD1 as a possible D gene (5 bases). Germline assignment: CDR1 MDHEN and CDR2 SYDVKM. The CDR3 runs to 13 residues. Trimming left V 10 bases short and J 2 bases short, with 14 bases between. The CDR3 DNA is TGTGCCACAAGCTGGACACAGCAAGAGACCCAGTACTTC. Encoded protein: CATSWTQQETQYF. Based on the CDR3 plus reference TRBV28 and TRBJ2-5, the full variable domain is DVKVTQSSRYLVKRTGEKVFLECVQDMDHENMFWYRQDPGLGLRLIYFSYDVKMKEKGDIPEGYSVSREKKERFSLILESASTNQTSMYLCATSWTQQETQYFGPGTRLLVL.

CDR3 in DNA: TGTGCCAGCAATCAAACCTCAAGCACAGATACGCAGTATTTT. Translated, it gives CASNQTSSTDTQYF. The rearrangement joins TRBV6-2 or TRBV6-3 to TRBJ2-3; no definite D call. The CDR3 totals 14 residues. CDR1 MNHEY and CDR2 SVGEGT come from the germline V gene. The V and J ends lost 7 bases and 0 bases respectively, with 11 bases between them.

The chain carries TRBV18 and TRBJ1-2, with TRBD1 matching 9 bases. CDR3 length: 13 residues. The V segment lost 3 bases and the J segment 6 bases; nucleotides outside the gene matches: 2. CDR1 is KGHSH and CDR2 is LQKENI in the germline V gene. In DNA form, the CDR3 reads TGTGCCAGCTCACCTGACAGGGGGAATGGCTACACCTTC. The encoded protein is CASSPDRGNGYTF.

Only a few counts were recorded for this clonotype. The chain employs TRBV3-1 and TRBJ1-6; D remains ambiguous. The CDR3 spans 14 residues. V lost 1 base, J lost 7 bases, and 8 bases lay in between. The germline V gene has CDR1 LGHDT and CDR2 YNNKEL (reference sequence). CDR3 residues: CASSQVGPNSPLHF. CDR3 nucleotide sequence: TGTGCCAGCAGCCAAGTTGGTCCGAATTCACCCCTCCACTTT.

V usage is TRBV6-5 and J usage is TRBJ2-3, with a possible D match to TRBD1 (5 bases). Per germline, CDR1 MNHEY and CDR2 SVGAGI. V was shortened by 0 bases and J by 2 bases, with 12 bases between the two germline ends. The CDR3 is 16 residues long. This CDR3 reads CASSYSLTEYTDTQYF. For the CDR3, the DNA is TGTGCCAGCAGTTACTCTTTGACAGAATACACAGATACGCAGTATTTT.

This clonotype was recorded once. For the CDR3, the DNA is TGCAGTGCGACGACAGGGGGCAGCTATGGCTACACCTTC. Translating gives CSATTGGSYGYTF. This sequence joins TRBV20-1 and TRBJ1-2; TRBD1 matches at 10 bases. The CDR3 contains 13 residues. The junction had 5 bases not matched to a gene; V was cut back by 6 bases and J by 4 bases. Germline V gene sequence: CDR1 DFQATT, CDR2 SNEGSKA (reference sequence).

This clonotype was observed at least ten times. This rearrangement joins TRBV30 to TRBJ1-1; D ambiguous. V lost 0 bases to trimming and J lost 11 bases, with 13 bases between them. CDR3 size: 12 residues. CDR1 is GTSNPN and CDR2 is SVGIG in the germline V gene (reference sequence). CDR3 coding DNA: TGTGCCTGGAGTGTAAACAGCGCCAGTGCTTTCTTT. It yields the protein CAWSVNSASAFF.

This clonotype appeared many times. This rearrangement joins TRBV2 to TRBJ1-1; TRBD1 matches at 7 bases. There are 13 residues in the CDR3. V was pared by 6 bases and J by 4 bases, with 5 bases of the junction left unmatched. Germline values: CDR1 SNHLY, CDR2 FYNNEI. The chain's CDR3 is CASSGQVFTEAFF. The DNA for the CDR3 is TGTGCCAGCAGCGGACAGGTTTTCACTGAAGCTTTCTTT.

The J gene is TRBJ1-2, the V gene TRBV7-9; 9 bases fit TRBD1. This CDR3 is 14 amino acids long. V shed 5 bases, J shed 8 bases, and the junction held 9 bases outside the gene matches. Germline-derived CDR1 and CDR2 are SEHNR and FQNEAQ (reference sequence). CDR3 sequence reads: CASSLQGAWGGYTF. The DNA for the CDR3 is TGTGCCAGCAGCCTACAGGGGGCATGGGGCGGCTACACCTTC.

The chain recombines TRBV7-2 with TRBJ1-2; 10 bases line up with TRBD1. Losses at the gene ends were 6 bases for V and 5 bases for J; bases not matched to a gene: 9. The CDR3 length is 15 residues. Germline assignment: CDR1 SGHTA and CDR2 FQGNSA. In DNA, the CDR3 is TGTGCCAGCAGTTCGACAGGGGGCCTCGGGTATGGCTACACCTTC. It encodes CASSSTGGLGYGYTF. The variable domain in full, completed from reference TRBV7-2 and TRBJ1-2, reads GAGVSQSPSNKVTEKGKDVELRCDPISGHTALYWYRQSLGQGLEFLIYFQGNSAPDKSGLPSDRFSAERTGGSVSTLTIQRTQQEDSAVYLCASSSTGGLGYGYTFGSGTRLTVV.

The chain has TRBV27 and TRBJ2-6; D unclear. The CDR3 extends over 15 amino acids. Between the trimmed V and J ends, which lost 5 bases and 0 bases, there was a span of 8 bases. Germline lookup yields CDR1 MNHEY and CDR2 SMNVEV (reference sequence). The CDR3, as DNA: TGTGCCAGCAGTACCCTCCCCTCTGGGGCCAACGTCCTGACTTTC. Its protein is CASSTLPSGANVLTF.